These 32 T cell receptor beta chains were all obtained from the same sample, sequenced in a study of somatic mutations in cytotoxic T cells in rheumatoid arthritis. The repertoire was sequenced with immunoSEQ multiplex PCR; TCRdb's copy has only in-frame clones and lacks some. The sample holds 23,000 or so clones; about four fifths are singletons and the top ten take more than 3.5%. Sequenced sample: CD8+ T cells sorted from blood. The source is an adult with rheumatoid arthritis.

This chain uses TRBV10-3 with TRBJ2-7, with a weak D call TRBD2 (5 bases). CDR3 length equals 12 residues. The germline CDR1 and CDR2 sequences are ENHRY and SYGVKD. V lost 2 bases and J lost 3, with 5 bases in between. This chain's CDR3 is CAISERGYEQYF. The CDR3 DNA is TGTGCCATCAGTGAGCGGGGCTACGAGCAGTACTTC.

The chain joins TRBV5-4 to TRBJ2-5, with TRBD1 matching over 9 bases. This CDR3 comprises 14 residues. The V and J ends lost 4 bases and 5 bases, in that order; junction bases with no gene match: 6. Germline CDR1 reads SGHNT; CDR2 reads YYREEE (reference sequence). In DNA, the CDR3 is TGTGCCAGCAGCCCGGACAGGGGTTTGGAGACCCAGTACTTC. This translates into CASSPDRGLETQYF.

The genes are TRBV7-2 and TRBJ2-3; D possibly corresponds to TRBD2 (6 bases). The CDR3 is 14 residues long. Per germline, CDR1 SGHTA and CDR2 FQGNSA. V was trimmed by 11 bases and J by 1 base, leaving 16 bases between them. The DNA for the CDR3 is TGTGCCTCGGGGCAGTGGGAGGGCACAGATACGCAGTATTTT. Protein sequence: CASGQWEGTDTQYF.

The chain combines TRBV6-1 with TRBJ2-7; D possibly corresponds to TRBD1 (6 bases). The CDR3 length is 15 residues. Germline V gene sequence: CDR1 MNHNS, CDR2 SASEGT. The V end lost 6 bases, the J end lost 2 bases, and 17 bases lay between the germline ends. CDR3 loop: CASSENRVGTYEQYF. In DNA, the CDR3 is TGTGCCAGCAGCGAGAACAGGGTGGGGACCTACGAGCAGTACTTC.

This chain joins TRBV5-4 and TRBJ1-1; 9 positions match TRBD1. Germline-derived CDR1 and CDR2 are SGHNT and YYREEE (reference sequence). J lost 7 bases, V lost 4 bases, and 8 bases had no gene match. The CDR3 loop spans 14 amino acids. CDR3 coding DNA: TGTGCCAGCAGCCCTGGACAGGGGCAGGTTGAAGCTTTCTTT. Translating it yields CASSPGQGQVEAFF. Using reference TRBV5-4 and TRBJ1-1 for the parts outside the CDR3, the full variable domain is ETGVTQSPTHLIKTRGQQVTLRCSSQSGHNTVSWYQQALGQGPQFIFQYYREEENGRGNFPPRFSGLQFPNYSSELNVNALELDDSALYLCASSPGQGQVEAFFGQGTRLTVV.

The genes are TRBV11-2 and TRBJ2-1; TRBD2 aligns across 13 bases. Germline-derived CDR1 and CDR2 are SGHAT and FQNNGV. The V and J ends lost 5 bases and 9 bases, in that order; junction bases with no gene match: 7. The CDR3 runs to 15 residues. The CDR3 nucleotides read TGTGCCAGCAGCCTCCGGACTAGCGGGGGCTCTGAGCAGTTCTTC. It is translated as CASSLRTSGGSEQFF. Full variable domain (rest looked up from reference TRBV11-2 and TRBJ2-1): EAGVAQSPRYKIIEKRQSVAFWCNPISGHATLYWYQQILGQGPKLLIQFQNNGVVDDSQLPKDRFSAERLKGVDSTLKIQPAKLEDSAVYLCASSLRTSGGSEQFFGPGTRLTVL.

The rearrangement links TRBV6-1 to TRBJ1-1, with D hard to call. The CDR3 consists of 14 residues. Germline V gene sequence: CDR1 MNHNS, CDR2 SASEGT. Trimming left V 5 bases short and J 1 base short, with 11 bases between. CDR3 loop: CASSRYTENTEAFF. The CDR3 nucleotides read TGTGCCAGCAGTCGATATACGGAGAACACTGAAGCTTTCTTT.

In this sample, this clone turned up once. The chain joins TRBV10-3 to TRBJ2-3; 9 bases agree with TRBD2. CDR1 ENHRY and CDR2 SYGVKD come from the germline V gene. J was trimmed by 5 bases and V by 1 base; bases with no gene match: 7. This CDR3 has 16 residues. The CDR3 loop is CAISEFLASGEDTQYF. The CDR3 nucleotides are TGTGCCATCAGTGAGTTTTTGGCTAGCGGGGAAGATACGCAGTATTTT.

The CDR3, as DNA: TGTGCCAGCAGCTTATACCTAGCGGGGGCCTACGAGCAGTACTTC. Amino acid sequence: CASSLYLAGAYEQYF. The gene calls are TRBV7-8 and TRBJ2-7; 10 bases match TRBD2. This CDR3 is built from 15 residues. With 2 bases clipped from V and 2 bases from J, the junction kept 3 bases outside the gene matches. Germline CDR1 is SGHVS and CDR2 is FQNEAQ.

This clone was picked up a small number of times. The chain links TRBV10-1 to TRBJ1-1; TRBD1 agrees at 7 bases. Per the germline V gene, CDR1 is WNHNN and CDR2 is SYGVQD (reference sequence). This CDR3 contains 18 residues. The trim removed 0 bases at V and 3 bases at J, leaving 13 bases unmatched. The CDR3 is CASSESNEGGGGDTEAFF. The CDR3 bases are TGCGCCAGCAGTGAGTCGAATGAAGGGGGCGGTGGGGACACTGAAGCTTTCTTT.

The CDR3 sequence is CASSYGAGKDEQYF. The CDR3 coding sequence is TGTGCCAGCAGTTACGGGGCAGGGAAGGACGAGCAGTACTTC. The chain is built from TRBV6-5 and TRBJ2-7; a possible D gene is TRBD1 (5 bases). Germline values: CDR1 MNHEY, CDR2 SVGAGI. V was cut by 2 bases and J by 5 bases, with 13 bases left in between. The CDR3 contains 14 residues.

The chain joins TRBV6-5 to TRBJ2-1; unclear D gene. The CDR3 runs 11 residues. Trimming left V 3 bases short and J 8 bases short, with 5 bases between. Per germline, CDR1 MNHEY and CDR2 SVGAGI. The CDR3 nucleotides read TGTGCCAGCAGTTATTTGCATGAGCAGTTCTTC. Translation gives CASSYLHEQFF.

V gene TRBV15 combines with J gene TRBJ1-2, with a possible D match to TRBD1 (6 bases). Deletions cut 5 bases from V and 1 base from J, with 11 bases between. The germline CDR1 and CDR2 sequences are LNHNV and YYDKDF (reference sequence). CDR3 length equals 14 residues. The DNA for the CDR3 is TGTGCCACCAGCCCATCGGACAGTAACTATGGCTACACCTTC. It yields the protein CATSPSDSNYGYTF.

The chain carries TRBV7-9 and TRBJ1-2; D is ambiguous. Trimming pared 4 bases from V and 1 base from J, leaving 10 bases between. The CDR3 runs to 14 residues. The germline V gene encodes CDR1 SEHNR and CDR2 FQNEAQ (reference sequence). The CDR3: CASSSGGINYGYTF. The CDR3 bases are TGTGCCAGCAGCTCGGGAGGGATTAACTATGGCTACACCTTC.

The chain joins TRBV10-3 to TRBJ2-3; TRBD1 aligns across 9 bases. The CDR3 has 17 amino acids. Germline V gives CDR1 ENHRY, CDR2 SYGVKD. V was clipped by 4 bases and J by 1 base; unmatched bases: 9. DNA of the CDR3: TGTGCCATCAGTGGCCAGACCGGGGACAGGGGCACAGATACGCAGTATTTT. Its protein is CAISGQTGDRGTDTQYF.

There are a few counts of this clone. This chain uses TRBV7-9 with TRBJ1-1; TRBD1 agrees at 7 bases. The V gene end was trimmed by 4 bases and the J gene end by 6 bases; junction bases not matched to a gene: 8. Germline V gene sequence: CDR1 SEHNR, CDR2 FQNEAQ (reference sequence). This CDR3 has 14 amino acids. CDR3 sequence: CASSSRTGVAEAFF. Here the CDR3 DNA reads TGTGCCAGCAGCTCACGAACAGGGGTCGCTGAAGCTTTCTTT.

The CDR3 is CASSQVYGTGGNEQFF. CDR3 nucleotide sequence: TGCGCCAGCAGCCAAGTTTACGGGACAGGGGGTAATGAGCAGTTCTTC. The chain recombines TRBV4-3 with TRBJ2-1, with TRBD1 identical over 11 bases. The junction had 6 bases not matched to a gene; V was cut back by 1 base and J by 7 bases. CDR3 length equals 16 residues. From germline, CDR1 is LGHNA and CDR2 YSLEER.

The rearrangement joins TRBV7-8 to TRBJ2-5; D ambiguous. Trimming pared 5 bases from V and 4 bases from J, leaving 17 bases between. Germline V gene lookup returns CDR1 SGHVS and CDR2 FQNEAQ. The CDR3 is 15 amino acids. CDR3 bases: TGTGCCAGCAGCCAAGCTCGCCTACGGAGAGAGACCCAGTACTTC. Its translation: CASSQARLRRETQYF.

The chain recombines TRBV7-9 with TRBJ2-7; unclear D gene. V lost 5 bases and J lost 4, with 12 bases in between. CDR3 length: 13 residues. Germline lookup yields CDR1 SEHNR and CDR2 FQNEAQ (reference sequence). CDR3 nucleotides: TGTGCCAGCAGCGCAGGCCAGGATTACGAGCAGTACTTC. Protein: CASSAGQDYEQYF. The full variable domain, rest sourced from reference TRBV7-9 and TRBJ2-7, is DTGVSQNPRHKITKRGQNVTFRCDPISEHNRLYWYRQTLGQGPEFLTYFQNEAQLEKSRLLSDRFSAERPKGSFSTLEIQRTEQGDSAMYLCASSAGQDYEQYFGPGTRLTVT.

The chain links TRBV27 to TRBJ2-2; TRBD2 agrees at 15 bases. V trimming: 4 bases; J trimming: 9 bases; junction bases outside the gene matches: 6. Germline CDR1 MNHEY, CDR2 SMNVEV (reference sequence). There are 16 residues in the CDR3. In DNA form, the CDR3 reads TGTGCCAGCAGTTGGGGGACTAGCGGGGGGAGGCGGGAGCTGTTTTTT. It specifies CASSWGTSGGRRELFF.

For the CDR3, the DNA is TGCGCCAGCAGCCCGCGCATTGAAGATACGCAGTATTTT. It encodes CASSPRIEDTQYF. The rearrangement uses TRBV5-1 and TRBJ2-3, with unresolved D. The V gene's germline CDR1 is SGHRS and CDR2 YFSETQ. V was trimmed by 4 bases and J by 5 bases, leaving 11 bases between them. This CDR3 region has 13 residues.

The V call is TRBV6-1, the J call TRBJ1-4; D perhaps matches TRBD1 (5 bases). This CDR3 contains 16 residues. The germline V gene has CDR1 MNHNS and CDR2 SASEGT. The V and J ends lost 1 base and 9 bases respectively, with 18 bases between them. This chain's CDR3 is CASSEEGDGRRKKLFF. For the CDR3, the DNA is TGTGCCAGCAGTGAAGAAGGGGACGGCAGGAGGAAAAAACTGTTTTTT.

The CDR3 DNA is TGTGCCAGCAGCCCACTGGACTCAAACACCGGGGAGCTGTTTTTT. Protein product: CASSPLDSNTGELFF. The chain is built from TRBV6-6 and TRBJ2-2, with D tentatively TRBD2 (5 bases). The V end was cut by 6 bases, the J end by 2 bases, with 13 bases between. This CDR3 comprises 15 residues. In germline, CDR1 is MNHNY, CDR2 SVGAGI (reference sequence).

J is TRBJ1-1 and V is TRBV10-3; no firm D call. Germline-derived CDR1 and CDR2 are ENHRY and SYGVKD. Trimming pared 0 bases from V and 0 bases from J, leaving 8 bases between. This CDR3 region has 15 residues. The CDR3: CAISESRQMNTEAFF. CDR3 nucleotide sequence: TGTGCCATCAGTGAGTCACGCCAGATGAACACTGAAGCTTTCTTT.

V gene TRBV19 combines with J gene TRBJ1-1; D is unclear. From germline, CDR1 is LNHDA and CDR2 SQIVND (reference sequence). Trimming pared 7 bases from V and 4 bases from J, leaving 19 bases between. The CDR3 runs 15 residues. CDR3 nucleotide sequence: TGTGCCAGTACCCTCAGTCCGGGCTTGGGCACTGAAGCTTTCTTT. Its translation is CASTLSPGLGTEAFF.

J is TRBJ2-3 and V is TRBV6-5; TRBD2 matches at 8 bases. With V trimmed by 3 bases and J by 3 bases, 8 bases remained unmatched. The CDR3 runs to 16 residues. Germline loops: CDR1 MNHEY, CDR2 SVGAGI. The DNA of the CDR3 is TGTGCCAGCAGTTATCTAGGCGGGGGGTCTACAGATACGCAGTATTTT. Its translation is CASSYLGGGSTDTQYF.

The chain's CDR3 is CASSEALLYEQYF. The DNA for the CDR3 is TGTGCCAGCAGTGAAGCGCTTTTGTACGAGCAGTACTTC. This chain connects TRBV2 to TRBJ2-7; D remains ambiguous. Trimming pared 0 bases from V and 4 bases from J, leaving 7 bases between. Germline CDR1 and CDR2: SNHLY and FYNNEI. The CDR3 is 13 amino acids.

CDR3 in amino acids: CASSLTGRELFF. The CDR3 nucleotides read TGCGCCAGCAGCTTGACAGGGAGGGAGCTGTTTTTT. The chain is built from TRBV5-1 and TRBJ2-2; TRBD1 is a possible D gene (6 bases). V dropped 1 base and J dropped 9 bases, with 7 bases sitting between them. The CDR3 is made up of 12 amino acids. Germline V CDR1 and CDR2: SGHRS, YFSETQ.

The CDR3 here is CASSPYPTAGGTYNEQFF. The CDR3 nucleotides are TGTGCCAGCAGCCCTTATCCCACAGCGGGGGGTACCTACAATGAGCAGTTCTTC. The chain employs TRBV11-2 and TRBJ2-1; the match to TRBD2 covers 9 bases. In germline, CDR1 is SGHAT, CDR2 FQNNGV. Trimming took 5 bases from V and 2 from J; bases not matched to a gene: 13. CDR3 length: 18 amino acids.

The CDR3 region is CASRDRENEQFF. For the CDR3, the DNA is TGCGCCAGCAGGGACAGGGAAAATGAGCAGTTCTTC. The chain joins TRBV10-2 to TRBJ2-1, with TRBD1 identical over 8 bases. There are 12 residues in the CDR3. Trimming at V came to 6 bases and at J to 7 bases, leaving 2 bases not matched to a gene. CDR1 is WSHSY, CDR2 SAAADI, per germline.

This rearrangement joins TRBV7-9 to TRBJ1-4, with D perhaps TRBD1 (6 bases). Trimming took off 5 bases at V and 2 bases at J, with 24 bases between the two ends. The CDR3 spans 19 residues. The germline gives CDR1 SEHNR, CDR2 FQNEAQ (reference sequence). The CDR3 nucleotides read TGTGCCAGCAGCCCCTCACGGGGGGCGGGGGGGGCTACTAATGAAAAACTGTTTTTT. Translating it yields CASSPSRGAGGATNEKLFF.

This clone has a single count. This chain uses TRBV5-1 with TRBJ2-1; TRBD2 matches 8 bases. CDR3 length: 15 amino acids. The germline V gene encodes CDR1 SGHRS and CDR2 YFSETQ. V shed 2 bases, J shed 0 bases, and the junction held 1 base outside the gene matches. This chain's CDR3 is CASSFTSGSYNEQFF. DNA of the CDR3: TGCGCCAGCAGCTTCACTAGCGGCTCCTACAATGAGCAGTTCTTC.